This T cell receptor (beta chain) was observed in a study of shared clonotypes between healthy human individuals. The CDR3 spans 15 residues. The J segment lost 4 bases and the V segment lost 5 bases, leaving 11 bases of the junction unmatched. CDR1 and CDR2 from the germline V gene are MNHEY and SMNVEV (reference sequence). Data came from immunoSEQ multiplex PCR; TCRdb stores just in-frame clones and leaves some out. The sample includes approximately 2.3 million clones, 85% to 95% of them seen just once. Specimen: naive CD4+ T cells from PBMCs. Subset here: CD45RA+ positively selected. The receptor was derived from a man younger than 35 in good health. Some clones in this sample may be carry-over from other donors' samples. The chain links TRBV27 to TRBJ2-7; TRBD1 aligns across 7 bases. This CDR3 is CASSRTGTDTYEQYF. For the CDR3, the DNA is TGTGCCAGCAGTCGAACCGGGACAGACACTTACGAGCAGTACTTC.